There are a few counts of the clone carrying this T cell receptor beta chain. What it recognizes is unknown. From germline, CDR1 is SEHNR and CDR2 FQNEAQ (reference sequence). This CDR3 comprises 15 residues. Trimming stripped 3 bases from V and 2 bases from J, with 11 bases between. The data are from a study of beta chain features in type 1 diabetes. General study results and limits: Still unanswered here is whether HLA type influences TCRB rearrangement. For Type 1 diabetes patients, all four CD4+ subsets carried TCRB CDR3s that were moderately but significantly shorter.

The isolated RNA, all of it, was reverse transcribed, so expressed TCRB transcripts were what got sequenced. Here immunoSEQ multiplex PCR was the method, and the copy in TCRdb shows in-frame clones only, minus some. Of around 170,000 clones detected, about 10% appear once; the ten largest clones hold roughly 0.72%. The receptor was derived from a woman under 40 with type 1 diabetes. The chain carries TRBV7-9 and TRBJ1-5; D is unresolved. The sample consisted of central memory CD4+ T cells from blood. The CDR3: CASSFSVGGNQPQHF. CDR3 coding DNA: TGTGCCAGCAGCTTCAGCGTAGGAGGCAATCAGCCCCAGCATTTT.